This T cell receptor beta chain was recovered during a study of cytomegalovirus exposure and HLA in healthy donors. General observations from the study: Altogether, 150 to 200 TCR beta chains were recorded as cytomegalovirus-associated. A later analysis found most CMV-associated TCR beta chains apparently HLA-restricted. TCR beta sequences reportedly predicted most subjects' HLA-A and HLA-B alleles accurately.

Primers for the PCR totalled 60 Vbeta and 13 Jbeta. The protocol was immunoSEQ multiplex PCR, while the TCRdb copy is restricted to in-frame clones and leaves out a portion. The sample has some 200,000 clones, less than 85% seen once. The CDR3 length is 14 residues. Trimming took off 7 bases at V and 0 bases at J, with 13 bases between the two ends. Germline assignment: CDR1 GTSNPN and CDR2 SVGIG (reference sequence). On this clone itself: Its cognate antigen is unknown.

The chain couples TRBV30 to TRBJ1-3; no reliable D call. Sequencing used PBMCs. This receptor was taken from a girl aged 5-17 years in good health and CMV-seropositive. CDR3 region: CASDYRLSGNTIYF. CDR3 DNA: TGTGCCTCTGACTACCGACTCTCTGGAAACACCATATATTTT.